The sequence of this T cell receptor beta chain was determined in a study of radiation and T cells in renal cell carcinoma. Study-wide findings and caveats: Compared with controls, irradiated tumors had more, larger dominant CDR3 motifs. Top 100 clonotypes averaged about 50% in irradiated versus about 40% in nephrectomy-only tumors.

Treatment denoted: treatment-naive control, cytoreductive nephrectomy. Profiling relied on immunoSEQ multiplex PCR, and the TCRdb table lists in-frame clones only, not all of them. The sample consists of more than 10,000 clones, less than 75% of them appearing once. This clone appeared once. Its antigen is not known. The V segment lost 0 bases and the J segment 6 bases; nucleotides outside the gene matches: 6. Germline V gene data show CDR1 as SGHNT and CDR2 as YYREEE (reference sequence). The CDR3 contains 16 residues. The V call is TRBV5-4, the J call TRBJ2-3, with 11 bases lining up with TRBD2. Sequenced material: tumor tissue, taken from a patient whose treatment was nephrectomy without radiotherapy. The sequence was collected from a woman of 80 years or more with renal cell carcinoma. The CDR3 here is CASSLVVAGGGDTQYF. CDR3 DNA: TGTGCCAGCAGCTTGGTTGTAGCGGGGGGGGGCGATACGCAGTATTTT. Based on the CDR3 plus reference TRBV5-4 and TRBJ2-3, the full variable domain is ETGVTQSPTHLIKTRGQQVTLRCSSQSGHNTVSWYQQALGQGPQFIFQYYREEENGRGNFPPRFSGLQFPNYSSELNVNALELDDSALYLCASSLVVAGGGDTQYFGPGTRLTVL.